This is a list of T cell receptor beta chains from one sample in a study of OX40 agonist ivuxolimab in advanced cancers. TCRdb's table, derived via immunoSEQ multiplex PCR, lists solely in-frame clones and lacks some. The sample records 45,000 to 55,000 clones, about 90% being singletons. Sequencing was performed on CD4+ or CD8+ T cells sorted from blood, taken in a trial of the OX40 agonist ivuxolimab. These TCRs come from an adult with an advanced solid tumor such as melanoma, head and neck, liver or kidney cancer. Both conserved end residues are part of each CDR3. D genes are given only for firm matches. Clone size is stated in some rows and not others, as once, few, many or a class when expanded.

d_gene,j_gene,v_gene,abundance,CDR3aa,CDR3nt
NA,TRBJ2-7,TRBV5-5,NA,CASSPTGDEQYF,TGTGCCAGCAGCCCCACGGGAGACGAGCAGTACTTC
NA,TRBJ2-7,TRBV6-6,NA,CASSSGNTYEQYF,TGTGCCAGCAGTTCCGGGAACACCTACGAGCAGTACTTC
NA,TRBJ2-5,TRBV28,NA,CASSLVSPAGPKLAQYF,TGTGCCAGCAGTTTAGTTTCACCGGCAGGGCCAAAGTTGGCCCAGTACTTC
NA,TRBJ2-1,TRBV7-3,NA,CASSHQGRAGALNEQFF,TGTGCCAGCAGCCACCAAGGGAGGGCAGGGGCTTTGAATGAGCAGTTCTTC
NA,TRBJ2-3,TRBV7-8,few,CASSFWDRTDTQYF,TGTGCCAGCAGCTTTTGGGACCGCACAGATACGCAGTATTTT
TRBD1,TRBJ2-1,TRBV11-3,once,CASSLDLRSRGRIYNEQFF,TGTGCCAGCAGCTTAGATCTTCGGAGTAGGGGGCGTATCTACAATGAGCAGTTCTTC
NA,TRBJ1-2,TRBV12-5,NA,CASSRGVQGYTF,TGTGCTAGCTCCCGCGGAGTCCAGGGCTACACCTTC
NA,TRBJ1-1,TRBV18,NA,CASSPARGSNTEAFF,TGTGCCAGCTCCCCAGCCCGGGGGTCGAACACTGAAGCTTTCTTT
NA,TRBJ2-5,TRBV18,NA,CASSPSEYYQESQYF,TGTGCCAGCTCACCATCCGAGTATTACCAAGAGAGCCAGTACTTC
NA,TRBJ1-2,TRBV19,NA,CASSIIETAYGYTF,TGTGCCAGTAGTATAATCGAGACAGCCTATGGCTACACCTTC
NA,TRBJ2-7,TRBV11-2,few,CASSLVGWEQYF,TGTGCCAGCAGCTTGGTCGGGTGGGAGCAGTACTTC
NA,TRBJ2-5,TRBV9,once,CASSTTGQETQYF,TGTGCCAGCAGCACCACTGGGCAAGAGACCCAGTACTTC
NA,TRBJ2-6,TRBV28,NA,CASSPHSGANVLTF,TGTGCCAGCAGTCCTCACTCTGGGGCCAACGTCCTGACTTTC
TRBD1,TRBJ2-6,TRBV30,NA,CAWDLWGQGLAGANVLTF,TGTGCCTGGGACCTCTGGGGACAGGGGCTAGCCGGGGCCAACGTCCTGACTTTC
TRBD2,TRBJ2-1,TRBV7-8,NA,CASSSSAGSEQFF,TGTGCCAGCAGCTCTTCAGCGGGAAGCGAGCAGTTCTTC
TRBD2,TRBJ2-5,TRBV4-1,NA,CASSQAPGLAETQYF,TGCGCCAGCAGCCAAGCTCCGGGACTAGCGGAGACCCAGTACTTC
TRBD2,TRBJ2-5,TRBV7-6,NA,CASSPRTSGGARETQYF,TGTGCCAGCAGCCCCCGGACTAGCGGGGGGGCCAGGGAGACCCAGTACTTC
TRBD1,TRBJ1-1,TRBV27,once,CASTSGQGGEAFF,TGTGCCAGCACCTCGGGACAGGGGGGCGAAGCTTTCTTT
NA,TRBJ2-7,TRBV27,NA,CATASSYEQYF,TGTGCCACCGCCTCGTCCTACGAGCAGTACTTC
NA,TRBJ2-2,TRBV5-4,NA,CASSLEIETGELFF,TGTGCCAGCAGCTTGGAGATTGAAACCGGGGAGCTGTTTTTT
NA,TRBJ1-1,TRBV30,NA,CAWSSEMNTEAFF,TGTGCCTGGAGCTCAGAGATGAACACTGAAGCTTTCTTT
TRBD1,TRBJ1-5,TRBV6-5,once,CASSSTGGVMSQHF,TGTGCCAGCAGTTCCACAGGGGGGGTCATGTCCCAGCATTTT
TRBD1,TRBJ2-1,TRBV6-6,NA,CASRYGWDSYNEQFF,TGTGCCAGCAGGTACGGGTGGGACAGCTACAATGAGCAGTTCTTC
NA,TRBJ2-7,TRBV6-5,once,CASSYSRGRGKQYF,TGTGCCAGCAGTTACTCCAGGGGACGCGGGAAGCAGTACTTC
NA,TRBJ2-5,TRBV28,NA,CASSLGGSQETQYF,TGTGCCAGCAGTTTAGGCGGCTCCCAGGAGACCCAGTACTTC
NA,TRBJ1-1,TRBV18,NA,CAGSPDSYTEAFF,TGTGCCGGCTCACCTGACTCTTACACTGAAGCTTTCTTT
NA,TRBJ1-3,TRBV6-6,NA,CASSYSTGSSGNTIYF,TGTGCCAGCAGTTACTCGACCGGGTCCTCTGGAAACACCATATATTTT
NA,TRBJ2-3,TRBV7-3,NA,CASSLRASTDTQYF,TGTGCCAGCAGCTTAAGAGCGAGCACAGATACGCAGTATTTT